This T cell receptor beta chain stems from a study of T cells after posttransplantation cyclophosphamide. V lost 4 bases, J lost 5 bases, and 8 bases stayed unmatched. This CDR3 is built from 14 residues. Germline values: CDR1 SGHNT, CDR2 YYREEE (reference sequence). Assay: immunoSEQ multiplex PCR; the TCRdb copy retains only in-frame clones and omits some. This repertoire shows some 4,500 clones, 60% to 80% found once; its top ten account for less than 45%. Busulfan-fludarabine conditioning, marrow transplant, and cyclophosphamide on days +3 and +4 were administered. The genes are TRBV5-4 and TRBJ1-2; 7 bases align to TRBD1. This sequence originates from a male patient aged 50 or older who received an allogeneic stem cell transplant from an unrelated donor, was CMV-positive, and had acute GVHD only. Some T cells may trace back to the graft donor. Sequenced material: PBMCs, taken less than 30 days after a stem cell transplant with posttransplant cyclophosphamide. The CDR3: CASSVTGTVYGYTF. CDR3 sequence (DNA): TGTGCCAGCAGCGTAACCGGGACAGTTTATGGCTACACCTTC.